A selection of T cell receptor beta chains follows, all from one sample in a study of CD8 T cells in ankylosing spondylitis. TCRdb used MiXCR to reprocess the 5' RACE reads, holding one entry per CDR3 protein. The table lists tens of thousands of distinct CDR3 sequences, about a tenth of them singletons. The sequencing sample was made of blood, either unsorted or a sorted T cell fraction (not recorded which). The receptors stem from a male donor with ankylosing spondylitis or in good health (not recorded which). CDR3s include the opening cysteine and the closing phenylalanine or tryptophan. Each record gives: D gene, J gene, clone size, V gene, CDR3 protein, CDR3 DNA. A D gene is named only where the DNA matches it firmly. The size field is filled for only some rows; it gives once, few, many or a size class.

d_gene: NA; j_gene: TRBJ2-3; abundance: few; v_gene: TRBV12-3/TRBV12-4; CDR3aa: CASSSLPTSTDTQYF; CDR3nt: TGTGCCAGCAGTTCCCTACCGACTAGCACAGATACGCAGTATTTT
d_gene: TRBD2; j_gene: TRBJ2-1; abundance: NA; v_gene: TRBV19; CDR3aa: CASRTTSGSSYNEQFF; CDR3nt: TGTGCCAGTCGGACAACTAGCGGCAGCTCCTACAATGAGCAGTTCTTC
d_gene: TRBD1; j_gene: TRBJ2-5; abundance: many; v_gene: TRBV5-6; CDR3aa: CASSYDRGQETQYF; CDR3nt: TGTGCCAGCAGCTATGACAGGGGGCAAGAGACCCAGTACTTC
d_gene: TRBD2; j_gene: TRBJ2-7; abundance: many; v_gene: TRBV6-2/TRBV6-3; CDR3aa: CASSYSTTSGGYEQYF; CDR3nt: TGTGCCAGCAGTTACTCGACGACTAGCGGAGGGTACGAGCAGTACTTC
d_gene: NA; j_gene: TRBJ2-3; abundance: many; v_gene: TRBV7-6; CDR3aa: CASSLEAGERGTDTQYF; CDR3nt: TGTGCCAGCAGCTTAGAGGCAGGGGAGAGAGGCACAGATACGCAGTATTTT
d_gene: NA; j_gene: TRBJ2-7; abundance: NA; v_gene: TRBV7-9; CDR3aa: CASSLAYSGHDEQYF; CDR3nt: TGTGCCAGCAGCTTAGCCTATTCGGGGCATGATGAGCAGTACTTC
d_gene: TRBD2; j_gene: TRBJ2-3; abundance: many; v_gene: TRBV20-1; CDR3aa: CSARDTLAGGKPQYF; CDR3nt: TGCAGTGCTAGAGATACCCTAGCGGGAGGGAAGCCGCAGTATTTT
d_gene: TRBD2; j_gene: TRBJ2-1; abundance: many; v_gene: TRBV29-1; CDR3aa: CSVEDRASGMQFF; CDR3nt: TGCAGCGTTGAAGATCGGGCTAGCGGGATGCAGTTCTTC
d_gene: NA; j_gene: TRBJ1-5; abundance: many; v_gene: TRBV3-1; CDR3aa: CASSQLRGGPQHF; CDR3nt: TGTGCCAGCAGCCAATTGAGGGGAGGGCCCCAGCATTTT
d_gene: NA; j_gene: TRBJ2-7; abundance: many; v_gene: TRBV19; CDR3aa: CASSSGGWYEQYF; CDR3nt: TGTGCCAGTAGTAGCGGGGGCTGGTACGAGCAGTACTTC
d_gene: NA; j_gene: TRBJ2-2; abundance: many; v_gene: TRBV14; CDR3aa: CASSQAPRTPGSCFF; CDR3nt: NA
d_gene: NA; j_gene: TRBJ2-1; abundance: many; v_gene: TRBV20-1; CDR3aa: CSASPGSKVGRNEQFF; CDR3nt: TGCAGTGCGTCTCCGGGCTCCAAGGTCGGGCGGAATGAGCAGTTCTTC
d_gene: NA; j_gene: TRBJ2-7; abundance: medium-sized; v_gene: TRBV10-3; CDR3aa: CAISGTGQTYEQYF; CDR3nt: TGTGCCATCAGTGGGACGGGACAAACCTACGAGCAGTACTTC
d_gene: NA; j_gene: TRBJ2-1; abundance: many; v_gene: TRBV6-1; CDR3aa: CATRLTRADEQFF; CDR3nt: TGTGCCACCCGATTGACTAGGGCTGATGAGCAGTTCTTC
d_gene: TRBD2; j_gene: TRBJ2-5; abundance: many; v_gene: TRBV7-8; CDR3aa: CASSLDGGGETQYF; CDR3nt: TGTGCCAGCAGCTTAGATGGGGGGGGAGAGACCCAGTACTTC
d_gene: NA; j_gene: TRBJ1-2; abundance: many; v_gene: TRBV20-1; CDR3aa: CSARDLGQNYGYTF; CDR3nt: TGCAGTGCTAGAGATCTCGGACAGAACTATGGCTACACCTTC
d_gene: NA; j_gene: TRBJ1-3; abundance: many; v_gene: TRBV28; CDR3aa: CASSLPRIGISGNTIYF; CDR3nt: TGTGCCAGCAGTTTACCGCGTATTGGAATCTCTGGAAACACCATATATTTT
d_gene: NA; j_gene: TRBJ2-7; abundance: many; v_gene: TRBV4-1; CDR3aa: CASSQRSSTVDSYEQYF; CDR3nt: TGCGCCAGCAGCCAGAGATCGTCCACAGTCGACTCCTACGAGCAGTACTTC
d_gene: NA; j_gene: TRBJ1-5; abundance: many; v_gene: TRBV6-2/TRBV6-3; CDR3aa: CASSPWTFSNQPQHF; CDR3nt: TGTGCCAGCAGTCCCTGGACCTTTAGCAATCAGCCCCAGCATTTT
d_gene: NA; j_gene: TRBJ2-7; abundance: many; v_gene: TRBV10-3; CDR3aa: CAIRTASEQYF; CDR3nt: TGTGCCATCAGAACAGCTAGCGAGCAGTACTTC
d_gene: NA; j_gene: TRBJ2-1; abundance: many; v_gene: TRBV20-1; CDR3aa: CSARDKRRPSYNEQFF; CDR3nt: TGCAGTGCTAGAGATAAACGGCGACCTTCCTACAATGAGCAGTTCTTC
d_gene: TRBD2; j_gene: TRBJ2-5; abundance: once; v_gene: TRBV20-1; CDR3aa: CWAQSGLAGGSLQETQYF; CDR3nt: TGCTGGGCCCAGTCGGGACTAGCGGGAGGGAGTCTCCAAGAGACCCAGTACTTC
d_gene: NA; j_gene: TRBJ2-7; abundance: many; v_gene: TRBV10-3; CDR3aa: CAISDRTVYYEQYF; CDR3nt: TGTGCCATCAGTGACAGGACAGTCTATTACGAGCAGTACTTC
d_gene: NA; j_gene: TRBJ2-5; abundance: many; v_gene: TRBV20-1; CDR3aa: CSARDPRGYQETQYF; CDR3nt: TGCAGTGCTAGAGATCCCCGGGGCTACCAAGAGACCCAGTACTTC
d_gene: NA; j_gene: TRBJ2-1; abundance: few; v_gene: TRBV6-2/TRBV6-3; CDR3aa: CASSPDYLGSYNEQFF; CDR3nt: TGTGCCAGCAGCCCGGACTACCTGGGCTCCTACAATGAGCAGTTCTTC
d_gene: TRBD2; j_gene: TRBJ2-7; abundance: many; v_gene: TRBV7-3; CDR3aa: CASSLGRGAGEQYF; CDR3nt: TGTGCCAGCAGCTTAGGGAGGGGCGCGGGCGAGCAGTACTTC
d_gene: TRBD1; j_gene: TRBJ2-7; abundance: NA; v_gene: TRBV7-3; CDR3aa: CAHGTGEEEQYF; CDR3nt: TGTGCCCACGGGACAGGGGAGGAAGAGCAGTACTTC
d_gene: TRBD1; j_gene: TRBJ2-7; abundance: many; v_gene: TRBV29-1; CDR3aa: CSVDVGQGYYEQYF; CDR3nt: TGCAGCGTTGATGTGGGACAGGGATACTACGAGCAGTACTTC
d_gene: TRBD2; j_gene: TRBJ2-1; abundance: many; v_gene: TRBV12-3/TRBV12-4; CDR3aa: CASSLGSGSLSYNEQFF; CDR3nt: TGTGCCAGCAGTTTAGGAAGCGGGAGTTTGTCCTACAATGAGCAGTTCTTC
d_gene: TRBD1; j_gene: TRBJ2-1; abundance: many; v_gene: TRBV28; CDR3aa: CASSFGQANYNEQFF; CDR3nt: TGTGCCAGCAGTTTCGGACAGGCAAACTACAATGAGCAGTTCTTC
d_gene: NA; j_gene: TRBJ2-7; abundance: many; v_gene: TRBV5-5; CDR3aa: CASSLGDYEQYF; CDR3nt: TGTGCCAGCAGCTTGGGGGACTACGAGCAGTACTTC
d_gene: TRBD2; j_gene: TRBJ2-1; abundance: many; v_gene: TRBV4-1; CDR3aa: CASSQDRGGVDEQFF; CDR3nt: TGCGCCAGCAGCCAAGATCGGGGAGGGGTGGATGAGCAGTTCTTC
d_gene: NA; j_gene: TRBJ2-5; abundance: many; v_gene: TRBV20-1; CDR3aa: CSARRTYQETQYF; CDR3nt: TGCAGTGCTAGGAGGACGTACCAAGAGACCCAGTACTTC
d_gene: NA; j_gene: TRBJ2-5; abundance: NA; v_gene: TRBV4-1; CDR3aa: CASSQGGTMYQETQYF; CDR3nt: TGCGCCAGCAGCCAGGGAGGGACAATGTACCAAGAGACCCAGTACTTC
d_gene: NA; j_gene: TRBJ2-5; abundance: many; v_gene: TRBV5-1; CDR3aa: CASSFTDRNLETQYF; CDR3nt: TGCGCCAGCAGCTTCACCGACAGAAATTTGGAGACCCAGTACTTC
d_gene: NA; j_gene: TRBJ2-2; abundance: many; v_gene: TRBV6-1; CDR3aa: CASSVGASRNTGELFF; CDR3nt: TGTGCCAGCAGTGTCGGGGCTTCTCGTAACACCGGGGAGCTGTTTTTT
d_gene: TRBD2; j_gene: TRBJ2-1; abundance: many; v_gene: TRBV6-1; CDR3aa: CASSTGTSDHNEQFF; CDR3nt: TGTGCCAGCAGTACCGGGACTAGCGATCACAATGAGCAGTTCTTC
d_gene: TRBD2; j_gene: TRBJ2-7; abundance: many; v_gene: TRBV6-1; CDR3aa: CASSGGTTYYEQYF; CDR3nt: TGTGCCAGCAGCGGTGGGACTACCTACTACGAGCAGTACTTC
d_gene: TRBD2; j_gene: TRBJ2-7; abundance: many; v_gene: TRBV10-3; CDR3aa: CAISESAGRVNEQYF; CDR3nt: TGTGCCATCAGTGAGTCCGCAGGGAGGGTGAACGAGCAGTACTTC
d_gene: TRBD1; j_gene: TRBJ1-5; abundance: few; v_gene: TRBV19; CDR3aa: CASSAGTGIQPQHF; CDR3nt: TGTGCCAGTAGCGCCGGGACAGGGATTCAGCCCCAGCATTTT
d_gene: TRBD2; j_gene: TRBJ2-1; abundance: NA; v_gene: TRBV11-2; CDR3aa: CASSPGTSGRHNEQFF; CDR3nt: TGTGCCAGCAGCCCGGGGACTAGCGGGCGCCACAATGAGCAGTTCTTC
d_gene: TRBD1; j_gene: TRBJ2-4; abundance: many; v_gene: TRBV5-1; CDR3aa: CASSSTGRDIQYF; CDR3nt: TGCGCCAGCAGCTCGACAGGGCGGGACATTCAGTACTTC
d_gene: NA; j_gene: TRBJ1-2; abundance: many; v_gene: TRBV4-1; CDR3aa: CASSQGVGLNNYGYTF; CDR3nt: TGCGCCAGCAGCCAAGGGGTAGGGCTTAATAACTATGGCTACACCTTC
d_gene: TRBD2; j_gene: TRBJ2-7; abundance: many; v_gene: TRBV5-1; CDR3aa: CASSQKLATSGEQYF; CDR3nt: TGCGCCAGCAGCCAGAAACTAGCGACGAGCGGCGAGCAGTACTTC
d_gene: TRBD2; j_gene: TRBJ2-7; abundance: many; v_gene: TRBV9; CDR3aa: CASSVAPSGSSYEQYF; CDR3nt: TGTGCCAGCAGCGTAGCCCCTAGCGGGAGCTCCTACGAGCAGTACTTC
d_gene: TRBD1; j_gene: TRBJ2-2; abundance: NA; v_gene: TRBV9; CDR3aa: CASSVEGTGGTRELFF; CDR3nt: TGTGCCAGCAGCGTAGAGGGCACAGGGGGTACCCGGGAGCTGTTTTTT
d_gene: NA; j_gene: TRBJ2-1; abundance: many; v_gene: TRBV20-1; CDR3aa: CSEGTHYNYNEQFF; CDR3nt: TGCAGTGAGGGAACCCACTACAACTACAATGAGCAGTTCTTC
d_gene: NA; j_gene: TRBJ1-2; abundance: few; v_gene: TRBV20-1; CDR3aa: CSARDLLAGTVSYTF; CDR3nt: TGCAGTGCTAGAGATCTCCTCGCAGGGACCGTTTCCTACACCTTC
d_gene: TRBD2; j_gene: TRBJ2-3; abundance: medium-sized; v_gene: TRBV20-1; CDR3aa: CSVPGLKDTQYF; CDR3nt: TGCAGTGTCCCGGGACTAAAAGATACGCAGTATTTT
d_gene: TRBD2; j_gene: TRBJ2-3; abundance: few; v_gene: TRBV13; CDR3aa: CASSLSPGLAGATDTQYF; CDR3nt: TGTGCCAGCAGCTTAAGCCCGGGACTAGCGGGAGCAACAGATACGCAGTATTTT
d_gene: NA; j_gene: TRBJ2-1; abundance: many; v_gene: TRBV7-9; CDR3aa: CASSPRRGGFDEQFF; CDR3nt: TGTGCCAGCAGCCCACGAAGAGGGGGTTTCGATGAGCAGTTCTTC